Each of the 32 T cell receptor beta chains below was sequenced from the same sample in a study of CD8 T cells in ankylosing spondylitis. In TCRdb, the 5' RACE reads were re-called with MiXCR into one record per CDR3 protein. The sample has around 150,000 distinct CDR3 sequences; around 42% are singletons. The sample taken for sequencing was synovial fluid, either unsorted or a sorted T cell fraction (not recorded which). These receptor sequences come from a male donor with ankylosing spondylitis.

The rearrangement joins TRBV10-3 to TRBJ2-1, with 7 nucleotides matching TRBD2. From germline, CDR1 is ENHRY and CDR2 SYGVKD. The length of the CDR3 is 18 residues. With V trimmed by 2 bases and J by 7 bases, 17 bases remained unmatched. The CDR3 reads CAISERRVVRTRVNEQFF. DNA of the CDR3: TGTGCCATCAGTGAGAGGAGGGTAGTGAGGACTAGGGTTAATGAGCAGTTCTTC.

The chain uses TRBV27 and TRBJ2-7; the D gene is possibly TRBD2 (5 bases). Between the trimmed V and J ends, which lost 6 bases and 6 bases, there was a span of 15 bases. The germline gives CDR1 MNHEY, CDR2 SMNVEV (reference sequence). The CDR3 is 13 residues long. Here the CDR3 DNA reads TGTGCCAGCAGCTTTGGACTGTTAGGCGAGCAGTACTTC. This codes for CASSFGLLGEQYF.

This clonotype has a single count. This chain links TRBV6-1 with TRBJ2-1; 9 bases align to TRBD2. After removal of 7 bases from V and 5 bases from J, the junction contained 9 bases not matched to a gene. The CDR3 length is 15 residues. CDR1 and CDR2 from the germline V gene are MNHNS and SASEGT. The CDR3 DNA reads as TGTGCCAGCAAAGGGGCGGGAGGGCCCCACAATGAGCAGTTCTTC. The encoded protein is CASKGAGGPHNEQFF.

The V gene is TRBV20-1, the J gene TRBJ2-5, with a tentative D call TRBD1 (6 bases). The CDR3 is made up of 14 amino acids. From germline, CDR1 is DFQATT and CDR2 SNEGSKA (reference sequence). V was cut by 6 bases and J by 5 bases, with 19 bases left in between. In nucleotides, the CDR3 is TGCAGTGCCAAATCGGACAGTCCAGGGGAGACCCAGTACTTC. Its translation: CSAKSDSPGETQYF.

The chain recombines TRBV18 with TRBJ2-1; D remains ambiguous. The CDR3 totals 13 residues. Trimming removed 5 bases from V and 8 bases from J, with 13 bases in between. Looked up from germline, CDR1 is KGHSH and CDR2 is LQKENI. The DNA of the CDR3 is TGTGCCAGCTCAACGAACCCGGGCCATGAGCAGTTCTTC. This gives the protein CASSTNPGHEQFF.

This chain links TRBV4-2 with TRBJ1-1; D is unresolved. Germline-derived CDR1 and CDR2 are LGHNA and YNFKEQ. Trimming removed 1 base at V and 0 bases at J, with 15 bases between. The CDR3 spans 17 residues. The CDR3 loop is CASSQAPGFNMNTEAFF. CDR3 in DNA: TGTGCCAGCAGCCAAGCTCCGGGGTTTAATATGAACACTGAAGCTTTCTTT.

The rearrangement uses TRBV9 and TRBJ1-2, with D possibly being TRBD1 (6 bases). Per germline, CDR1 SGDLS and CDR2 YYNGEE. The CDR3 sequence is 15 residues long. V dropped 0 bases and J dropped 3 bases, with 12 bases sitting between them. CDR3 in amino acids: CASSVVPGAYYGYTF. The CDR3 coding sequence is TGTGCCAGCAGCGTAGTTCCAGGGGCCTACTATGGCTACACCTTC.

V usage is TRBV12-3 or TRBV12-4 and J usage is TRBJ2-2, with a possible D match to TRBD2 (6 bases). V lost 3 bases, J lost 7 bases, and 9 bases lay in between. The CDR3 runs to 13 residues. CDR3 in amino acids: CASSFRGIGELFF. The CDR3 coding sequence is TGTGCCAGCAGTTTCCGCGGGATCGGGGAGCTGTTTTTT.

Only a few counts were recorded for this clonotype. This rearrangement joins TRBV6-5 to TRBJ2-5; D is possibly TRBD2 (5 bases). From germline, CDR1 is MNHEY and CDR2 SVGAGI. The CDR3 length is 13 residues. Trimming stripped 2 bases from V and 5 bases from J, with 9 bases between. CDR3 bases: TGTGCCAGCAGTTACGGGAAGCGGGAGACCCAGTACTTC. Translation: CASSYGKRETQYF.

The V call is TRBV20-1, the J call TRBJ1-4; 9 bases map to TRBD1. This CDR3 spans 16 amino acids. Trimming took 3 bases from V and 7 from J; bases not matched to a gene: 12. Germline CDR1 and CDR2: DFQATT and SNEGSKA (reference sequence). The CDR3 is CSASKDYRGQAEKLFF. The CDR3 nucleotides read TGCAGTGCTAGCAAGGACTACAGGGGGCAAGCTGAAAAACTGTTTTTT.

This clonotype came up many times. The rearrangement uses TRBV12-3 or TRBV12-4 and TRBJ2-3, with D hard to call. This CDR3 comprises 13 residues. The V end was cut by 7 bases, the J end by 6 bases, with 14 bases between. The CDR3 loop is CASTFAISDTQYF. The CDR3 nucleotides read TGTGCCAGCACTTTCGCAATCTCGGATACGCAGTATTTT.

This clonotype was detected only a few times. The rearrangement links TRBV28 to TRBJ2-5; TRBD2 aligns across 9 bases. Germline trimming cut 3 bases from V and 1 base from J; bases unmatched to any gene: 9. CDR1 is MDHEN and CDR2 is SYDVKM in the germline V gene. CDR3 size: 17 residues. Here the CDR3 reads CASSFPASGTVQETQYF. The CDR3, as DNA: TGTGCCAGCAGTTTCCCCGCTAGCGGGACGGTCCAAGAGACCCAGTACTTC. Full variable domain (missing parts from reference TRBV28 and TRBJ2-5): DVKVTQSSRYLVKRTGEKVFLECVQDMDHENMFWYRQDPGLGLRLIYFSYDVKMKEKGDIPEGYSVSREKKERFSLILESASTNQTSMYLCASSFPASGTVQETQYFGPGTRLLVL.

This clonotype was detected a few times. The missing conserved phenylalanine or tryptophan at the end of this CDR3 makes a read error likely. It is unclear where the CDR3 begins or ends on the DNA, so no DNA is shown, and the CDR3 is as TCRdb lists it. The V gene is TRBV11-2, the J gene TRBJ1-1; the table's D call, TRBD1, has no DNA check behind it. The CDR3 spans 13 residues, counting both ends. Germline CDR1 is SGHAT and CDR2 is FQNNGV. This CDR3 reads CASSLDPGRPHEV.

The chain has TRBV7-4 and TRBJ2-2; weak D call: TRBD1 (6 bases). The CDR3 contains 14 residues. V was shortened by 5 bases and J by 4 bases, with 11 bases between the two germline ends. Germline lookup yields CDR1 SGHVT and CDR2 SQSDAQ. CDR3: CASSQGHSTGELFF. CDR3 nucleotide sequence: TGTGCCAGCAGCCAGGGACATAGCACCGGGGAGCTGTTTTTT.

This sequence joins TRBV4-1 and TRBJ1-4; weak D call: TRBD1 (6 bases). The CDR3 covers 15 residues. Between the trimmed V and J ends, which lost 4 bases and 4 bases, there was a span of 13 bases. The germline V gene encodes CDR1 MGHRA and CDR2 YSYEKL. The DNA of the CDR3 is TGCGCCAGCAGCCCCCTAGACAGGTTTAATGAAAAACTGTTTTTT. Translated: CASSPLDRFNEKLFF.

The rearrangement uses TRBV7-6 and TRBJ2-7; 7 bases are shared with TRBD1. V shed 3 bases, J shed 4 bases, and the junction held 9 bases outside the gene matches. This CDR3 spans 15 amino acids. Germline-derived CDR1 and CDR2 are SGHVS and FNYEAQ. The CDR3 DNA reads TGTGCCAGCAGCTTGTTCCCGGGACAGCAGTACGAGCAGTACTTC. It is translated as CASSLFPGQQYEQYF.

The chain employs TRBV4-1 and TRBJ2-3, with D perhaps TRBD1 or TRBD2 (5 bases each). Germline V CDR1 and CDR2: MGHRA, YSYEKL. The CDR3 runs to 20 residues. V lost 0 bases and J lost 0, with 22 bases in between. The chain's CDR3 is CASSQESVWDPHDSTDTQYF. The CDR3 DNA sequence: TGCGCCAGCAGCCAAGAGAGCGTCTGGGACCCACACGACAGCACAGATACGCAGTATTTT.

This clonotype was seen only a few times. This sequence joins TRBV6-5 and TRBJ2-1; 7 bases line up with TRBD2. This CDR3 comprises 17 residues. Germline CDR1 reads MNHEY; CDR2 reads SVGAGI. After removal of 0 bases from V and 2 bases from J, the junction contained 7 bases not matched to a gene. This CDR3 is CASSYSAERGAYNEQFF. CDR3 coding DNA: TGTGCCAGCAGTTACTCCGCCGAGCGGGGAGCCTACAATGAGCAGTTCTTC.

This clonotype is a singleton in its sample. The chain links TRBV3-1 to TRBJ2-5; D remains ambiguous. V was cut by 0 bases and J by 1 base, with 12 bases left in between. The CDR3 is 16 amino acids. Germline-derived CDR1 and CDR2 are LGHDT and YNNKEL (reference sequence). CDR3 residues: CASSQDLPGSQETQYF. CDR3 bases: TGTGCCAGCAGCCAAGATCTTCCGGGCTCCCAAGAGACCCAGTACTTC.

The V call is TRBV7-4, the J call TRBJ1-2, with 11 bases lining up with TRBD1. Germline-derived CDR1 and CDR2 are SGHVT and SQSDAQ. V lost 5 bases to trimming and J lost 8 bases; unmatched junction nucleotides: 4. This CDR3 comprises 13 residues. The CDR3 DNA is TGTGCCAGCAGCGGACAGGGGGCGGAGGGCTACACCTTC. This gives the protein CASSGQGAEGYTF.

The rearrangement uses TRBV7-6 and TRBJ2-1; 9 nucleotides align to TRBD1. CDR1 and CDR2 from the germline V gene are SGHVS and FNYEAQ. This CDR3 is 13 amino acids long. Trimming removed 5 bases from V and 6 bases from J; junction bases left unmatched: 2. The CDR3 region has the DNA TGTGCCAGCAGCCCGGGACAGGGCAATGAGCAGTTCTTC. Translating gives CASSPGQGNEQFF.

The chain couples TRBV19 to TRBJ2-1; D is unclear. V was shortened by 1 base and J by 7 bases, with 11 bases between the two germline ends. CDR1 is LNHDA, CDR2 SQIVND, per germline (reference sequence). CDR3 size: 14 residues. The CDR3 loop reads CASSIGMGGNEQFF. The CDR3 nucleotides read TGTGCCAGTAGTATAGGAATGGGTGGGAATGAGCAGTTCTTC.

Written as DNA, the CDR3 is TGCGCCAGCAGCCAACGGCTCGGACAGGGGAACTATGGCTACACCTTC. Translation gives CASSQRLGQGNYGYTF. The chain couples TRBV4-1 to TRBJ1-2, with 9 nucleotides matching TRBD1. CDR3 length: 16 amino acids. V was pared by 2 bases and J by 2 bases, with 6 bases of the junction left unmatched. CDR1 and CDR2 from the germline V gene are MGHRA and YSYEKL.

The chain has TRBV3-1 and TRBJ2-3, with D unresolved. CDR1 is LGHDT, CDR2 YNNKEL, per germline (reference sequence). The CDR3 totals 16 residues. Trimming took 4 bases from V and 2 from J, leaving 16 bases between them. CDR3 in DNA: TGTGCCAGCAGCCCCGTCGAGGCGGAATACACAGATACGCAGTATTTT. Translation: CASSPVEAEYTDTQYF.

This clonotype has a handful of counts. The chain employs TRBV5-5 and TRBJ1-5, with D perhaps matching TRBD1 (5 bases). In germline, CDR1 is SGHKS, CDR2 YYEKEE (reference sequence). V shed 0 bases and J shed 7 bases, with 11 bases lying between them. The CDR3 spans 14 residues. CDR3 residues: CASSLVLGEQPQHF. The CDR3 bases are TGTGCCAGCAGCTTGGTTTTAGGGGAGCAGCCCCAGCATTTT.

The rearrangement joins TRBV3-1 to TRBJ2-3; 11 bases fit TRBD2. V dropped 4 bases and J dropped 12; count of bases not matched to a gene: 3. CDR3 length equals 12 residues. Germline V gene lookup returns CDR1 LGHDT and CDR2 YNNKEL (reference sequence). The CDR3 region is CASSRLAGKQYF. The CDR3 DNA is TGTGCCAGCAGCCGACTAGCGGGAAAACAGTATTTT.

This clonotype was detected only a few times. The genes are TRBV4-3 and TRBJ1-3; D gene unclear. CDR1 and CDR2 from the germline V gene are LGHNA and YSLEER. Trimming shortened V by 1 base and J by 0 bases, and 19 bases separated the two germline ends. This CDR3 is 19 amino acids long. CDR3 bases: TGCGCCAGCAGCCAAGGCTCGGTTGGAGGTGCTACCTCTGGAAACACCATATATTTT. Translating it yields CASSQGSVGGATSGNTIYF.

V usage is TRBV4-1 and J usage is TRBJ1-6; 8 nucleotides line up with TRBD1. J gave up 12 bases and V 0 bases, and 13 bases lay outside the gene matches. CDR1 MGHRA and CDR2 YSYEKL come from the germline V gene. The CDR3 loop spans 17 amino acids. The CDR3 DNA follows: TGCGCCAGCAGCCAAGAGCCTCGGACAGGGAAAATGATACCCCTCCACTTT. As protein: CASSQEPRTGKMIPLHF.

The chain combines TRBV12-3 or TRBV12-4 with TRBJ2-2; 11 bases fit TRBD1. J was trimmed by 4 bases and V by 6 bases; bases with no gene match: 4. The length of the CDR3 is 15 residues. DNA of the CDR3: TGTGCCAGCAGCCTAGGGACAGGGGGCACCGGGGAGCTGTTTTTT. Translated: CASSLGTGGTGELFF.

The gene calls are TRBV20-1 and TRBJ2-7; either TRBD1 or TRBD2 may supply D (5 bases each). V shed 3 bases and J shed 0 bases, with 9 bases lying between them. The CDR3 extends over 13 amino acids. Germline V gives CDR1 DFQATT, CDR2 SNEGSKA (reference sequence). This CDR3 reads CSASRGPSYEQYF. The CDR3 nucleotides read TGCAGTGCTAGTAGGGGACCCTCCTACGAGCAGTACTTC.

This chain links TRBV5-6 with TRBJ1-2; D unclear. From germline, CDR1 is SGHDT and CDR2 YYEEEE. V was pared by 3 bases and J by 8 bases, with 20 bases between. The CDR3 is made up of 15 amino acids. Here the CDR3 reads CASSSLVRPHEGYTF. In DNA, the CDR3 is TGTGCCAGCAGCTCACTTGTGAGGCCCCATGAGGGCTACACCTTC. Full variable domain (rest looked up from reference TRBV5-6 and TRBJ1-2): DAGVTQSPTHLIKTRGQQVTLRCSPKSGHDTVSWYQQALGQGPQFIFQYYEEEERQRGNFPDRFSGHQFPNYSSELNVNALLLGDSALYLCASSSLVRPHEGYTFGSGTRLTVV.

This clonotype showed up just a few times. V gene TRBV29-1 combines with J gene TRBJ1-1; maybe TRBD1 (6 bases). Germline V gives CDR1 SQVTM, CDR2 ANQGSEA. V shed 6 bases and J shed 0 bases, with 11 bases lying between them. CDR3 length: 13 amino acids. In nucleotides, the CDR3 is TGCAGCGTGGGGGGCACCATGAACACTGAAGCTTTCTTT. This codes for CSVGGTMNTEAFF.